The T cell receptor beta chain described here comes from a study of early stage breast cancer tumors. The method was immunoSEQ multiplex PCR; TCRdb's version includes in-frame clones alone and lacks a portion of them. This sample carries about 41,000 clones, approximately 72% of them seen once, and the ten largest clones take more than 5.5%. V gave up 3 bases and J gave up 1 base, with 17 bases separating them. The CDR3 sequence is 17 residues long. Germline-derived CDR1 and CDR2 are SGHNT and YENEEA. The chain recombines TRBV11-3 with TRBJ2-3; weak D call: TRBD2 (7 bases). The source is a person aged 45-60 years with breast cancer. Sequenced: blood. The CDR3 protein is CASSLGGHIMGTDTQYF. The CDR3 nucleotides are TGTGCCAGCAGCTTGGGGGGGCATATTATGGGCACAGATACGCAGTATTTT.